The clone carrying this TCR beta chain was seen once. The antigen is not known. The data belong to a study of shared clonotypes between healthy human individuals. V was shortened by 2 bases and J by 7 bases, with 12 bases between the two germline ends. Germline values: CDR1 GTSNPN, CDR2 SVGIG (reference sequence). This CDR3 has 13 amino acids. It was at deep level that the assay was run. The assay was immunoSEQ multiplex PCR, and TCRdb's table has in-frame clones only and misses some. The sample has just under 350,000 clones; less than 75% are singletons. General observations from the study: Shared clonotypes: about 5% naive CD4, under 4% naive CD8, roughly 2.2% memory CD4, more than 0.3% memory CD8. Clonotype sharing among donors was thought likely to change with sequencing depth. In general, naive subsets displayed greater estimated richness than memory subsets did.

Sequenced input: memory CD4+ T cells sorted from blood. Subset in this sample: CD45RA-negative fraction. The gene calls are TRBV30 and TRBJ1-5; no definite D call. The source of this sequence is a young man in good health. CDR3: CAWSRTARQPQHF. In DNA, the CDR3 is TGTGCCTGGAGTCGGACCGCGAGGCAGCCCCAGCATTTT.